The rows below give T cell receptor beta chains drawn from one sample of a study of cytomegalovirus exposure and HLA in healthy donors. The protocol was immunoSEQ multiplex PCR, while the TCRdb copy is restricted to in-frame clones and leaves out a portion. The sample shows about 62,000 clones, more than 75% of them seen only once. What was sequenced was PBMCs. The receptors shown here come from a man aged 18 to 30 in good health and CMV-seronegative. The CDR3 runs from the conserved cysteine through the conserved F or W. A D gene is named only where the DNA matches it firmly. Not every row has a clone size; where given, it reads once, few, many or a size class.

J gene | V gene | clone size | D gene | CDR3 protein | CDR3 DNA
TRBJ1-1 | TRBV19 | . | TRBD1 | CASSSGQGDAFF | TGTGCCAGTTCCTCGGGACAGGGTGACGCTTTCTTT
TRBJ2-7 | TRBV29-1 | . | . | CSVEDRVQGSYEQYF | TGCAGCGTTGAAGATCGCGTACAGGGCTCCTACGAGCAGTACTTC
TRBJ1-4 | TRBV30 | . | . | CAWRTSGGGEKLFF | TGTGCCTGGAGGACATCGGGGGGAGGAGAAAAACTGTTTTTT
TRBJ1-4 | TRBV19 | . | TRBD1 | CASRTGAGEKLFF | TGTGCCAGTAGAACAGGGGCGGGTGAAAAACTGTTTTTT
TRBJ2-7 | TRBV13 | . | . | CASSWGLYEQYF | TGTGCCAGCAGCTGGGGACTCTACGAGCAGTACTTC
TRBJ2-3 | TRBV7-8 | . | . | CASSLLGGGSTDTQYF | TGTGCCAGCAGCTTATTAGGGGGGGGGAGCACAGATACGCAGTATTTT
TRBJ2-2 | TRBV7-9 | once | TRBD2 | CASSFPNLAVNTGELFF | TGTGCCAGCAGCTTTCCCAACCTAGCGGTTAACACCGGGGAGCTGTTTTTT
TRBJ1-1 | TRBV11-3 | . | . | CASSFRHGNTEAFF | TGTGCCAGCAGCTTCCGACACGGGAACACTGAAGCTTTCTTT
TRBJ1-2 | TRBV28 | . | . | CASSPRDSGYGYTF | TGTGCCAGCAGTCCTCGGGACTCCGGGTATGGCTACACCTTC
TRBJ2-7 | TRBV6-5 | . | . | CASSYSRVSYEQYF | TGTGCCAGCAGTTACTCGCGTGTATCCTACGAGCAGTACTTC
TRBJ1-2 | TRBV5-4 | . | TRBD1 | CASSLPGQGYNYGYTF | TGTGCCAGCAGCTTACCCGGACAGGGGTATAACTATGGCTACACCTTC
TRBJ1-2 | TRBV5-1 | . | TRBD1 | CASSRTAGTGEGYTF | TGCGCCAGCAGCCGAACCGCCGGGACAGGGGAAGGCTACACCTTC
TRBJ2-7 | TRBV7-9 | . | TRBD1 | CASSLGGQGTHEQYF | TGTGCCAGCAGCTTAGGTGGACAGGGCACGCACGAGCAGTACTTC
TRBJ2-7 | TRBV4-2 | . | TRBD1 | CASSQDWTGGYEQYF | TGTGCCAGCAGCCAAGATTGGACAGGGGGGTACGAGCAGTACTTC
TRBJ2-7 | TRBV4-2 | . | TRBD2 | CASSQDSGGGYEQYF | TGTGCCAGCAGCCAAGATAGCGGGGGGGGCTACGAGCAGTACTTC
TRBJ2-5 | TRBV6-5 | . | . | CASSNLRLETQYF | TGTGCCAGCAGTAATCTTAGACTAGAGACCCAGTACTTC
TRBJ2-1 | TRBV2 | few | . | CASSEGGGPSYNEQFF | TGTGCCAGCAGTGAGGGCGGGGGCCCTTCCTACAATGAGCAGTTCTTC
TRBJ1-3 | TRBV6-5 | . | TRBD1 | CASSYDRATSGNTIYF | TGTGCCAGCAGTTACGACAGGGCCACCTCTGGAAACACCATATATTTT
TRBJ1-3 | TRBV30 | . | . | CAWSVWETLGNTIYF | TGTGCCTGGAGTGTCTGGGAGACTCTAGGAAACACCATATATTTT
TRBJ2-3 | TRBV7-6 | . | . | CASSLSARATDTQYF | TGTGCCAGCAGCTTGTCTGCGAGGGCCACAGATACGCAGTATTTT
TRBJ2-1 | TRBV5-1 | . | . | CASSLGENNEQFF | TGCGCCAGCAGCTTGGGGGAGAATAATGAGCAGTTCTTC
TRBJ2-7 | TRBV5-6 | . | TRBD2 | CASSEGRGEQYF | TGTGCCAGCAGCGAGGGGAGGGGCGAGCAGTACTTC
TRBJ2-5 | TRBV6-1 | . | . | CASTRLVVGETQYF | TGTGCCAGCACCCGACTAGTTGTAGGTGAGACCCAGTACTTC
TRBJ1-6 | TRBV25-1 | few | . | CASSDTGFASPLHF | TGTGCCAGCAGTGATACAGGGTTTGCTTCACCCCTCCACTTT
TRBJ2-3 | TRBV6-6 | . | . | CASSYSINLQAEVRYF | TGTGCCAGCAGTTACTCGATAAATCTACAGGCCGAAGTTCGGTATTTT
TRBJ1-5 | TRBV5-4 | . | . | CASSFGGDQPQHF | TGTGCCAGCAGCTTCGGGGGAGATCAGCCCCAGCATTTT
TRBJ1-5 | TRBV6-5 | few | TRBD1 | CASARDRGGNQPQHF | TGTGCCAGCGCCCGCGACAGGGGAGGCAATCAGCCCCAGCATTTT
TRBJ1-1 | TRBV13 | . | . | CASSLGQTNTEAFF | TGTGCCAGCAGCTTAGGACAGACGAACACTGAAGCTTTCTTT
TRBJ1-4 | TRBV7-9 | . | TRBD1 | CASNDLGTGGEKLFF | TGTGCCAGCAACGACCTGGGGACAGGGGGTGAAAAACTGTTTTTT